This TCR beta chain was documented in a study of cytomegalovirus exposure and HLA in healthy donors. The CDR3 has 16 amino acids. The V gene end was trimmed by 6 bases and the J gene end by 6 bases; junction bases not matched to a gene: 8. From germline, CDR1 is LNHDA and CDR2 SQIVND (reference sequence). A remark on this clone: The antigen is not known.

PCR primers comprised 60 Vbeta and 13 Jbeta primers. Only in-frame clones appear in the TCRdb table, and some are missing; sequencing was by immunoSEQ multiplex PCR. This sample has about 85,000 clones; roughly three quarters occur once, and the top ten carry 20% to 30%. Regarding the study as a whole: According to the study, around 150 TCR beta chains were cytomegalovirus-associated. Serostatus for CMV was the only available immune exposure information.

This TCR was sampled from a woman in her forties or fifties in good health and CMV-seropositive. Sequencing used PBMCs. The V and J genes are TRBV19 and TRBJ2-1; 13 nucleotides match TRBD2. For the CDR3, the DNA is TGTGCCAGTAGATGGAGAGGGACTAGCGGGGCCAATGAGCAGTTCTTC. It codes for CASRWRGTSGANEQFF.